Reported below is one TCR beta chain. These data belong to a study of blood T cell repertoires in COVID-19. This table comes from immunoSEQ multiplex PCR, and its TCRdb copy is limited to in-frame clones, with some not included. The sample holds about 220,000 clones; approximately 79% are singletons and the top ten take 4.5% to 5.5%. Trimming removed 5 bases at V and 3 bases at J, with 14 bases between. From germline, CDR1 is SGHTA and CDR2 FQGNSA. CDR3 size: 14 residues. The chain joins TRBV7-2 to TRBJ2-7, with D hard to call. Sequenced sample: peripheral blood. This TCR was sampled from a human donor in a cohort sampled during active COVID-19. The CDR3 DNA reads TGTGCCAGCAGCCCGAAAGAGACAAACTACGAGCAGTACTTC. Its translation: CASSPKETNYEQYF.